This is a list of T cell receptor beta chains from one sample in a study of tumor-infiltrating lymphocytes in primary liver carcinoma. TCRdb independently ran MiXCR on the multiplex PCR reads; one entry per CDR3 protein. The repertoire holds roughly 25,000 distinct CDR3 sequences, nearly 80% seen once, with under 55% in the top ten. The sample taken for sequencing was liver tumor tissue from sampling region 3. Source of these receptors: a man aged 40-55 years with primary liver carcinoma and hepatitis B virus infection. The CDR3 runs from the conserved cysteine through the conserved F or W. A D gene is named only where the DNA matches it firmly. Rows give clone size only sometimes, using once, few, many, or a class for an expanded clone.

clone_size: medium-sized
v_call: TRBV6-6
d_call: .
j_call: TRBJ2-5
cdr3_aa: CASSPGGRQETQYF
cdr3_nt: TGTGCCAGCAGTCCCGGCGGGCGACAAGAGACCCAGTACTTC

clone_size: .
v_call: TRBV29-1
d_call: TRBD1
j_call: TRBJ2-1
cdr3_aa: CDLRQGGNEQFF
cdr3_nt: TGCGACCTGCGACAGGGGGGGAATGAGCAGTTCTTC

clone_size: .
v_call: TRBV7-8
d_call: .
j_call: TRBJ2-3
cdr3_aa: CASSLANKGLADTQYF
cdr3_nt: TGTGCCAGCAGCTTAGCAAACAAGGGCCTGGCAGATACGCAGTATTTT

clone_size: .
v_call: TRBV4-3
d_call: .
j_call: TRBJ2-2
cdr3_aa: CAGSQDLGVELFF
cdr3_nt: TGCGCAGGCAGCCAAGATTTGGGGGTGGAGCTGTTTTTT

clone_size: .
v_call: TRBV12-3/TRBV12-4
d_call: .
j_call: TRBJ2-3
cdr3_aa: CVSSFGQGSNRPQYF
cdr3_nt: TGTGTCAGCAGTTTTGGGCAAGGAAGCAATCGGCCCCAGTATTTT

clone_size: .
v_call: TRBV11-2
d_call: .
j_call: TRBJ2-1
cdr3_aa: CVSSLEGAIEQFF
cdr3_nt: TGTGTCAGCAGCTTAGAGGGAGCGATTGAGCAGTTCTTC

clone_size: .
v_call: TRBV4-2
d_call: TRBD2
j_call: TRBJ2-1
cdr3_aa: CASSQKVSGNMGEQFF
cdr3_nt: TGTGCCAGCAGTCAAAAGGTCAGCGGGAATATGGGCGAGCAGTTCTTC

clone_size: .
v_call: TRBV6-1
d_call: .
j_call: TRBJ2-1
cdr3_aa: CASILNHHNEQFF
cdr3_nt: TGTGCCAGCATCCTAAATCACCACAATGAGCAGTTCTTC

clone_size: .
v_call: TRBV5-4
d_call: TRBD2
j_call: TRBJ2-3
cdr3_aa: CVSSPLLTSGSTDTQYF
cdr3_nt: TGTGTCAGCAGCCCCCTACTGACTAGCGGGAGTACAGATACGCAGTATTTT

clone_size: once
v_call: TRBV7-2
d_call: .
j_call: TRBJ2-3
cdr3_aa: CVSSFGIGDTYTDTQYF
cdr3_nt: TGTGTCAGCAGCTTTGGCATTGGGGACACATACACAGATACGCAGTATTTT

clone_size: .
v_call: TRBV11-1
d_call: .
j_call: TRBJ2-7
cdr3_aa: CASSLAAWKSTGEQYF
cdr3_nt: TGTGCCAGCAGCTTAGCAGCCTGGAAATCAACGGGCGAGCAGTACTTC

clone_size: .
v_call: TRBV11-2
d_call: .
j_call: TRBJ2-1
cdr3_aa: CASSFPPRNNEQFF
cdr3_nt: TGTGCCAGCAGCTTTCCCCCCCGTAACAATGAGCAATTCTTC

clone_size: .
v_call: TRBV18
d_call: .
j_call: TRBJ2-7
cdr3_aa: CASSPEGGRYYEQYF
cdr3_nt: TGTGCCAGCTCACCGGAGGGAGGACGATACTACGAGCAGTACTTC

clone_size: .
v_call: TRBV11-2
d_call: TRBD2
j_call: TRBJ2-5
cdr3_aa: CVRSQTPGGGKETYYF
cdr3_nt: TGTGTCAGGAGCCAAACTCCTGGCGGGGGGAAAGAGACCTACTACTTC

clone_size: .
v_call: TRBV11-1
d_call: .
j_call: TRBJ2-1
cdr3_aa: CVSNIDSGYNEQFF
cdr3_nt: TGTGTCAGCAACATCGACAGTGGTTACAATGAGCAGTTCTTC

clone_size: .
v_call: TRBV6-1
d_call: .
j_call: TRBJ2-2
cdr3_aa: CASSDLSLTGELFF
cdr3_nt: TGTGCCAGCAGTGATCTTAGCCTCACCGGGGAGCTGTTTTTT

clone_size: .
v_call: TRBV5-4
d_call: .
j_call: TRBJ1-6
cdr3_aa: CASSLSQGNSSALHF
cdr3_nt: TGTGCTAGCAGCCTATCGCAGGGGAATAGTTCAGCCCTCCACTTT

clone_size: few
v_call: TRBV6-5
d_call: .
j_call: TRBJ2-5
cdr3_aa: CASSYGRIQETQYF
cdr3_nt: TGTGCTAGCAGTTACGGAAGGATCCAAGAGACCCAGTACTTC

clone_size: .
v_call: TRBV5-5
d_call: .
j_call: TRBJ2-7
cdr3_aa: CANSLEQHLTRPYGQYF
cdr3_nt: TGTGCCAACAGCTTGGAGCAGCACCTGACTCGACCCTACGGGCAGTACTTC

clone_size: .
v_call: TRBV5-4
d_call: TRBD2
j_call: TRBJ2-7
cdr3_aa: CASSILAGRGHEQHF
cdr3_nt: TGTGCCAGCAGCATCCTAGCGGGAAGGGGCCACGAGCAGCACTTC

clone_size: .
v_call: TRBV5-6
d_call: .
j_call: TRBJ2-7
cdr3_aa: CSSSLFIGGFYSYEQYF
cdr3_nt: TGTTCCAGCAGCTTGTTTATTGGAGGGTTTTACTCGTACGAGCAGTACTTC

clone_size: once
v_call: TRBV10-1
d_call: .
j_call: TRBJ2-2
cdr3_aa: CVSRPNAGELFF
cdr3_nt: TGCGTCAGCCGTCCAAACGCCGGGGAGCTGTTTTTT

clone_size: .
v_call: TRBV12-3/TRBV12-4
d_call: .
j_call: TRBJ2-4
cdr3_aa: CTSSLWSGADITKNIQYF
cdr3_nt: TGTACCAGCAGTTTATGGAGTGGGGCGGACATAACCAAAAACATTCAGTACTTC

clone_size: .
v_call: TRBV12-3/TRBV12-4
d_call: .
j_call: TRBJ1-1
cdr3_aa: CASSFFGFTEVFF
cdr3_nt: TGTGCCAGTAGTTTCTTTGGGTTCACTGAAGTTTTCTTT

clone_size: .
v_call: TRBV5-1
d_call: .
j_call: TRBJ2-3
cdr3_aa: CTSSLGEGDWGDMQYF
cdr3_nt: TGCACCAGCAGCTTGGGAGAGGGGGATTGGGGAGATATGCAGTATTTT

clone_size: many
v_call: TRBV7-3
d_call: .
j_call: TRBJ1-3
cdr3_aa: CASSLSGGFGNTIYF
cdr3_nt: TGTGCCAGCAGCTTAAGCGGTGGATTTGGAAACACCATATATTTT

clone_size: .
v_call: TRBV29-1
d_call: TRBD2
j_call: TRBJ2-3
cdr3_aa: CSVEWEGRNAQYF
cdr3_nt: TGCAGCGTTGAGTGGGAGGGCCGGAATGCGCAGTATTTT

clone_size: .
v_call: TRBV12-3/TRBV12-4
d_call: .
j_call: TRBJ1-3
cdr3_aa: CASSPHWEGNIIYF
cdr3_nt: TGTGCCAGCAGTCCGCACTGGGAAGGAAACATCATATATTTT

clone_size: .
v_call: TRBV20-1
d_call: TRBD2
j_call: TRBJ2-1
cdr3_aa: CSARDYSGSSYNEQFF
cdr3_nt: TGCAGTGCTAGAGATTATAGCGGGAGCTCCTACAATGAGCAGTTCTTC

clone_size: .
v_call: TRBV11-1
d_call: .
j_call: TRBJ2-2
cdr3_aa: CASSLVCLGELFF
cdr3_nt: TGTGCTAGCAGCTTAGTATGTTTAGGGGAGCTGTTTTTT

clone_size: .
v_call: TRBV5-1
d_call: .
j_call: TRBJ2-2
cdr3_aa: CASSFADFDPAGELSF
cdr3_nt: TGCGCCAGCAGCTTTGCGGACTTTGATCCCGCCGGGGAGCTGTCTTTT

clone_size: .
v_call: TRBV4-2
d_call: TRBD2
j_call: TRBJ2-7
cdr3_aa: CANRGKPGLAGGPHEQYF
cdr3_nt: TGTGCCAACAGGGGAAAACCGGGACTAGCGGGAGGGCCACACGAGCAATACTTC

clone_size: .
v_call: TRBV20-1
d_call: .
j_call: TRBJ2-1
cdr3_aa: CSVRPYNYNEQFF
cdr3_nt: TGCAGTGTTAGACCGTACAATTACAATGAGCAGTTCTTC

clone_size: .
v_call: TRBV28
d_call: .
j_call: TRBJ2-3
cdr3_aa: CASSPAGQGTSTDTQYF
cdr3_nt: TGTGCCAGCAGTCCAGCCGGCCAGGGGACCAGCACAGATACTCAGTATTTT

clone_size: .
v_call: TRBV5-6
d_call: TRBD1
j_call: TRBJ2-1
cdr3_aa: CASSLGNRDSSYDEQLF
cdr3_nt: TGTGCCAGCAGCTTGGGAAACAGGGACAGCTCCTACGATGAGCAGTTATTC

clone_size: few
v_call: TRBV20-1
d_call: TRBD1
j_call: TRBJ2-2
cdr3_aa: CSAPSQGASTGELFF
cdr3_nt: TGCAGTGCCCCGTCCCAGGGGGCTAGCACCGGGGAGCTGTTTTTT

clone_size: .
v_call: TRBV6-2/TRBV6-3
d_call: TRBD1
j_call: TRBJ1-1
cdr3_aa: CASRRGTGSTQAFF
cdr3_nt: TGTGCCAGCAGACGAGGGACAGGGTCCACTCAAGCTTTCTTT

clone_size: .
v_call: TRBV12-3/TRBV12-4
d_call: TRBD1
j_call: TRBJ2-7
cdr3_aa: CASSMGQGANNEQYF
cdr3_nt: TGTGCCAGCAGTATGGGACAGGGGGCCAACAACGAGCAGTACTTC

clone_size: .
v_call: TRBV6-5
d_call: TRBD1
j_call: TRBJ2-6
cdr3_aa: CASSNRGIGGVNVLTF
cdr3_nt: TGTGCCAGCAGTAACAGGGGAATAGGTGGGGTCAACGTCCTAACTTTC

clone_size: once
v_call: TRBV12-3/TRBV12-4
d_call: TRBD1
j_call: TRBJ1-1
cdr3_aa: CSSSKGAETEAFF
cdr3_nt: TGTTCCAGCAGTAAGGGGGCAGAGACTGAAGCTTTCTTT

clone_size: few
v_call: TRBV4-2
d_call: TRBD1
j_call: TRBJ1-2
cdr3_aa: CASSQDAGGESGYTF
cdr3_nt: TGTGCCAGCAGCCAAGATGCAGGGGGCGAATCTGGCTACACATTC

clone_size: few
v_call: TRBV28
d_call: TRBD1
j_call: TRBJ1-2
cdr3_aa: CAGSLTGGYDYTF
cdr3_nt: TGTGCCGGCAGCCTGACAGGGGGCTATGACTACACCTTC

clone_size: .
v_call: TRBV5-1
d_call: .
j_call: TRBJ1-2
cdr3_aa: CTITSTNAIGYTF
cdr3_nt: TGCACCATCACTTCGACCAACGCTATCGGCTACACCTTC

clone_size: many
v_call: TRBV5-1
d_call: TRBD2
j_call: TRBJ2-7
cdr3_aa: CASSLGLAETYEQYF
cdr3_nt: TGCGCCAGCAGCCTCGGACTAGCGGAGACCTACGAGCAGTACTTC

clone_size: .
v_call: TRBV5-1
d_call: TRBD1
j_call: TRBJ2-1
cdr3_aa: CASSTGTASYNEQFF
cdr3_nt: TGCGCCAGCAGCACCGGGACAGCTTCCTACAATGAGCAGTTCTTT

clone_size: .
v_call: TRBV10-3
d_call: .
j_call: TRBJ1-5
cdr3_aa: CAISKHEGDQPKHF
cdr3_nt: TGTGCCATCAGTAAGCATGAGGGCGATCAGCCCAAGCATTTT

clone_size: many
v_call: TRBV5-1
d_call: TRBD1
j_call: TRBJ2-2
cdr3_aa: CASSLAGTGNTGELFF
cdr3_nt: TGCGCCAGCAGCCTAGCCGGGACAGGGAACACCGGGGAGCTGTTTTTT

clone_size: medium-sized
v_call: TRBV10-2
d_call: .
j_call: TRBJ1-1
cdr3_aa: CASKSGTRNTEAFF
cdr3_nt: TGCGCCAGTAAATCAGGGACAAGGAACACTGAAGCTTTCTTT

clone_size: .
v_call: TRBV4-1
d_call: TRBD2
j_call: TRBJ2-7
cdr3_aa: CVNCQSLAEPLYEQYF
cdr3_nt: TGCGTCAACTGCCAATCCCTAGCGGAGCCACTTTACGAGCAGTACTTC

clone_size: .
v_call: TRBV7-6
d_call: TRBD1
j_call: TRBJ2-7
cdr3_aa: CASSSRQGTEEQYF
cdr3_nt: TGTGCCAGCAGCTCCCGACAGGGGACGGAAGAGCAGTACTTC

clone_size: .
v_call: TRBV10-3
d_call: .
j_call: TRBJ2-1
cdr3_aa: CAISESGQELLF
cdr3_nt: TGTGCCATCAGTGAGTCGGGACAAGAGCTGTTGTTC